This T cell receptor (beta chain) was recorded in a study of graft-versus-host responses after intestinal transplantation. General observations from the study: Maximum circulating GvH clone levels tracked with early post-transplant HvG decreases.

Germline CDR1 and CDR2: MNHEY and SVGAGI. Trimming took off 5 bases at V and 7 bases at J, with 12 bases between the two ends. The CDR3 has 13 amino acids. Assay used: immunoSEQ multiplex PCR; TCRdb lists only in-frame clones, some missing. This table holds 98,000 or so clones, about 84% found once. About this clone itself: Antigen unknown.

V usage is TRBV6-5 and J usage is TRBJ1-5, with a tentative D call TRBD1 (6 bases). The sequenced sample was PBMCs, obtained 255 days after intestinal transplant. This TCR was recovered from a human patient who received an intestinal transplant, so some T cells may come from the graft donor. The DNA of the CDR3 is TGTGCCAGCAGTCGAGGGGGAGGGCAGCCCCAGCATTTT. As protein: CASSRGGGQPQHF.